This T cell receptor beta chain was sequenced in a study of T cell responses to AZD1222 COVID-19 vaccine. Details on this clone: Antigen specificity is unknown.

Trimming took off 5 bases at V and 5 bases at J, with 15 bases between the two ends. Germline CDR1 is MNHEY and CDR2 is SVGAGI. The CDR3 covers 14 residues. Only in-frame clones appear in the TCRdb table, and some are missing; sequencing was by immunoSEQ multiplex PCR. The table shows about 190,000 clones, with roughly 93% occurring only once. Study-wide results and limits: Spike-spanning, vaccine-associated CD4 TCRs were dominant at 160-218 and 743-854. White British donors predominated, females outnumbered males, and clonal diversity was possibly underestimated. Every sample of the repertoires postdated the peak T cell response.

The clonotype was recovered from an adult in good health. Sample: peripheral blood, taken on day 0 of AZD1222 vaccination. The rearrangement joins TRBV6-5 to TRBJ1-2, with TRBD1 as a possible D gene (5 bases). CDR3: CASSPGRERYGYTF. The CDR3 bases are TGTGCCAGCAGTCCGGGACGGGAGAGATATGGCTACACCTTC.